One and the same sample provided the 22 T cell receptor beta chains below, sequenced in a study of post-analysis software for immune sequencing data. General study results and limits: A few TRBV segments appeared more often in patients than in controls, and TRBV5-6, TRBV5-1 and TRBV20-1 were among these.

The antigens these receptors bind are not known. Sequencing libraries made from TCR beta cDNA carried unique molecular identifiers. From the PCR reads, TCRdb called clonotypes with MiXCR, one entry per CDR3 protein. The sample holds roughly 700,000 distinct CDR3 sequences, 25% to 30% seen once. Sequenced: blood. The receptors stem from a girl aged 10-17 years with multiple sclerosis.

This clonotype showed up just a few times. V gene TRBV25-1 combines with J gene TRBJ1-1; weak D call: TRBD1 (5 bases). With 7 bases removed from V and 4 bases from J, the gap between germline ends came to 13 bases. CDR3 length: 13 amino acids. Per the germline V gene, CDR1 is MGHDK and CDR2 is SYGVNS. CDR3 loop: CASTAGGATEAFF. CDR3 coding DNA: TGTGCCAGCACTGCGGGAGGGGCCACTGAAGCTTTCTTT.

This clonotype was seen a handful of times. V usage is TRBV20-1 and J usage is TRBJ2-7; the match to TRBD2 covers 12 bases. The CDR3 sequence is 15 residues long. The germline CDR1 and CDR2 sequences are DFQATT and SNEGSKA (reference sequence). Trimming cost V 2 bases and J 4 bases; bases outside gene matches: 6. CDR3 DNA sequence: TGCAGTGCTAGACGACTAGCGGGAGCTGGTTACGAGCAGTACTTC. Translation gives CSARRLAGAGYEQYF.

V is TRBV12-3 or TRBV12-4 and J is TRBJ2-4; possible D gene TRBD2, 5 bases. V dropped 2 bases and J dropped 4 bases, with 6 bases sitting between them. This CDR3 region has 13 residues. The chain's CDR3 is CASSLLAKNIQYF. CDR3 in DNA: TGTGCCAGCAGTTTACTAGCTAAAAACATTCAGTACTTC.

The chain joins TRBV27 to TRBJ2-3, with D perhaps given as TRBD1 or TRBD2 (5 bases each). Trimming removed 7 bases at V and 0 bases at J, with 11 bases between. Germline V gene sequence: CDR1 MNHEY, CDR2 SMNVEV (reference sequence). The CDR3 sequence is 14 residues long. CDR3 coding DNA: TGTGCCAGCATGAGGGCAGGGAGCACAGATACGCAGTATTTT. It specifies CASMRAGSTDTQYF.

The rearrangement uses TRBV6-2 or TRBV6-3 and TRBJ2-3, with 10 bases aligning to TRBD1. Germline V gene lookup returns CDR1 MNHEY and CDR2 SVGEGT. With V trimmed by 6 bases and J by 4 bases, 7 bases remained unmatched. CDR3 length equals 15 residues. The CDR3 sequence: CASSAGTGEADTQYF. The CDR3 DNA reads as TGTGCCAGCAGCGCCGGGACAGGGGAGGCAGATACGCAGTATTTT.

There are a few counts of this clonotype. This chain uses TRBV15 with TRBJ1-4, with TRBD1 matching 9 bases. The CDR3 runs 16 residues. The germline gives CDR1 LNHNV, CDR2 YYDKDF (reference sequence). Trimming at V came to 0 bases and at J to 5 bases, leaving 4 bases not matched to a gene. Here the CDR3 reads CATSRDFGTGNEKLFF. In nucleotides, the CDR3 is TGTGCCACCAGCAGAGATTTCGGGACAGGGAATGAAAAACTGTTTTTT.

DNA for the CDR3: TGCGCCAGCAGCTTGTTGGGAACTAATGAAAAACTGTTTTTT. It specifies CASSLLGTNEKLFF. V gene TRBV5-1 combines with J gene TRBJ1-4; no firm D call. V was clipped by 1 base and J by 1 base, with 5 bases between them. Germline lookup yields CDR1 SGHRS and CDR2 YFSETQ. The CDR3 has 14 residues.

Only a few counts were recorded for this clonotype. This sequence joins TRBV5-1 and TRBJ2-3; 7 bases are shared with TRBD1. The CDR3 contains 16 residues. Losses at the gene ends were 0 bases for V and 1 base for J; bases not matched to a gene: 5. CDR1 is SGHRS, CDR2 YFSETQ, per germline. For the CDR3, the DNA is TGCGCCAGCAGCTTGGGAGGGGGCGCGGGCACAGATACGCAGTATTTT. It encodes CASSLGGGAGTDTQYF.

V and J are TRBV9 and TRBJ2-1; 9 bases fit TRBD2. CDR1 and CDR2 (germline): SGDLS, YYNGEE. CDR3 length: 15 residues. V lost 2 bases, J lost 6 bases, and 6 bases stayed unmatched. CDR3 in DNA: TGTGCCAGCAGCGTTTTAGCGGGAGAGGGCAATGAGCAGTTCTTC. Translation: CASSVLAGEGNEQFF.

This clonotype has just a few counts. The chain couples TRBV7-2 to TRBJ2-1, with D possibly being TRBD2 (5 bases). CDR1 SGHTA and CDR2 FQGNSA come from the germline V gene. V was cut by 5 bases and J by 9 bases, with 11 bases left in between. The length of the CDR3 is 12 residues. CDR3 sequence reads: CASSRPEGEQFF. DNA for the CDR3: TGTGCCAGCAGCCGCCCTGAGGGTGAGCAGTTCTTC.

The chain carries TRBV4-1 and TRBJ2-3, with 8 bases fitting TRBD2. Germline assignment: CDR1 MGHRA and CDR2 YSYEKL. The ends lost 4 bases at V and 2 bases at J; junction bases unmatched: 5. CDR3 length equals 15 residues. The CDR3 loop reads CASSPSGSVTDTQYF. The CDR3 region has the DNA TGCGCCAGCAGCCCCAGCGGGAGCGTCACAGATACGCAGTATTTT.

The genes are TRBV27 and TRBJ1-5; D unresolved. Trimming took 7 bases from V and 6 from J, leaving 13 bases between them. The germline V gene has CDR1 MNHEY and CDR2 SMNVEV (reference sequence). This CDR3 has 13 amino acids. The CDR3 region has the DNA TGTGCCAGCAAGGGAGGGTATGGTCAGCCCCAGCATTTT. Translation gives CASKGGYGQPQHF.

In this sample, this clonotype turned up many times. The rearrangement uses TRBV29-1 and TRBJ2-1; 8 bases are shared with TRBD1. J gave up 2 bases and V 6 bases, and 9 bases lay outside the gene matches. Germline CDR1 is SQVTM and CDR2 is ANQGSEA. The CDR3 spans 15 residues. The CDR3 sequence is CSVHAWDRTYNEQFF. The DNA for the CDR3 is TGCAGCGTCCATGCGTGGGACAGGACCTACAATGAGCAGTTCTTC.

The sample holds a few counts of this clonotype. This sequence joins TRBV18 and TRBJ1-4; no clear D gene. The CDR3 runs 12 residues. Germline V gene data show CDR1 as KGHSH and CDR2 as LQKENI. V lost 8 bases and J lost 8, with 12 bases in between. CDR3 in DNA: TGTGCCAGCAGCCGCGTAGGGGAAAAACTGTTTTTT. Translating it yields CASSRVGEKLFF.

This clonotype was detected a few times. The chain has TRBV28 and TRBJ1-1; 7 bases line up with TRBD1. J lost 5 bases, V lost 10 bases, and 7 bases had no gene match. This CDR3 spans 12 amino acids. The germline CDR1 and CDR2 sequences are MDHEN and SYDVKM. CDR3 sequence (DNA): TGTGCCACCGAGACAGGGTTAACTGAAGCTTTCTTT. This encodes CATETGLTEAFF.

The chain couples TRBV9 to TRBJ2-1; D not certain. In germline, CDR1 is SGDLS, CDR2 YYNGEE. The CDR3 has 15 amino acids. V lost 3 bases and J lost 4, with 14 bases in between. The CDR3 is CASSEMGRSYNEQFF. DNA for the CDR3: TGTGCCAGCAGCGAGATGGGCCGCAGTTACAATGAGCAGTTCTTC.

This clonotype was counted between two and nine times. V is TRBV28 and J is TRBJ2-1; no definite D call. Trimming left V 4 bases short and J 13 bases short, with 17 bases between. The CDR3 has 13 amino acids. Germline loops: CDR1 MDHEN, CDR2 SYDVKM. The CDR3 region has the DNA TGTGCCAGCAGTTCTGTCGTCTCCACGGTACAGTTCTTC. Protein product: CASSSVVSTVQFF.

V and J are TRBV29-1 and TRBJ1-1; no clear D. Trimming stripped 2 bases from V and 2 bases from J, with 3 bases between. The CDR3 covers 11 residues. Germline V lookup: CDR1 SQVTM, CDR2 ANQGSEA. The CDR3 sequence: CSVETNTEAFF. DNA for the CDR3: TGCAGCGTTGAAACTAACACTGAAGCTTTCTTT.

The CDR3 loop is CSVEDRRGRAYNEQFF. The DNA of the CDR3 is TGCAGCGTTGAAGATCGGCGCGGGAGGGCCTACAATGAGCAGTTCTTC. The rearrangement joins TRBV29-1 to TRBJ2-1, with TRBD2 matching 9 bases. The CDR3 spans 16 residues. J gave up 2 bases and V 0 bases, and 5 bases lay outside the gene matches. Germline V CDR1 and CDR2: SQVTM, ANQGSEA.

The chain has TRBV7-2 and TRBJ2-1; 8 positions agree with TRBD2. CDR3 length equals 18 residues. V was pared by 6 bases and J by 2 bases, with 15 bases of the junction left unmatched. Germline assignment: CDR1 SGHTA and CDR2 FQGNSA. CDR3 region: CASRLNRGGVTPYNEQFF. DNA for the CDR3: TGTGCCAGCAGGCTCAACCGGGGGGGCGTTACCCCCTACAATGAGCAGTTCTTC.

A remark on this clonotype: This may be a read error: a much more frequent sequence differs by one nucleotide. The V and J genes are TRBV3-1 and TRBJ1-2, with D maybe TRBD1 (5 bases). Germline V CDR1 and CDR2: LGHDT, YNNKEL (reference sequence). V was cut by 1 base and J by 6 bases, with 12 bases left in between. This CDR3 comprises 14 residues. The CDR3 sequence is CASSQGGGADGYTF. The CDR3, as DNA: TGTGCCAGCAGCCAAGGAGGCGGGGCCGATGGCTACACCTTC.

The chain couples TRBV6-5 to TRBJ2-7; TRBD1 might be the D (6 bases). V shed 7 bases and J shed 5 bases, with 12 bases lying between them. This CDR3 spans 12 amino acids. Germline V CDR1 and CDR2: MNHEY, SVGAGI. CDR3 coding DNA: TGTGCCAGCATACAGGGTTGGGACGAGCAGTACTTC. It encodes CASIQGWDEQYF.